Each of the 30 T cell receptor beta chains below was sequenced from the same sample in a study of cytomegalovirus exposure and HLA in healthy donors. Both 60 Vbeta primers and 13 Jbeta primers went into the PCR. Using immunoSEQ multiplex PCR, the repertoire was profiled, and TCRdb retains in-frame clones only, with some absent. The data contain about 160,000 clones, about 80% of them singletons. The source material was PBMCs. These receptors originate from a man aged 18 to 35 in good health and CMV-seropositive.

This sequence joins TRBV6-5 and TRBJ1-1; unclear D gene. The CDR3 totals 16 residues. Germline V gene sequence: CDR1 MNHEY, CDR2 SVGAGI. Deletions cut 0 bases from V and 0 bases from J, with 11 bases between. The chain's CDR3 is CASSYSTGHMNTEAFF. CDR3 in DNA: TGTGCCAGCAGTTACTCGACGGGTCATATGAACACTGAAGCTTTCTTT.

Only a few counts were recorded for this clone. V usage is TRBV15 and J usage is TRBJ2-7; D is possibly TRBD2 (5 bases). The germline V and J ends were trimmed by 0 bases and 7 bases, with 13 bases remaining between them. Germline loops: CDR1 LNHNV, CDR2 YYDKDF (reference sequence). This CDR3 is built from 14 residues. The CDR3 reads CATSRDRVTGEQYF. CDR3 bases: TGTGCCACCAGCAGAGATAGGGTGACGGGAGAGCAGTACTTC.

This sequence joins TRBV4-1 and TRBJ1-1; no firm D call. V gave up 0 bases and J gave up 5 bases, with 16 bases separating them. The CDR3 spans 16 residues. Germline values: CDR1 MGHRA, CDR2 YSYEKL. This CDR3 reads CASSQDYRARGTEAFF. DNA for the CDR3: TGCGCCAGCAGCCAAGACTATCGCGCCCGGGGAACTGAAGCTTTCTTT.

For this clone: Likely a read error: the CDR3 ends without its conserved phenylalanine or tryptophan. The chain joins TRBV6-1 to TRBJ1-6, with D possibly matching TRBD1 (5 bases). Trimming shortened V by 2 bases and J by 4 bases, and 9 bases separated the two germline ends. The CDR3 consists of 15 residues. The germline V gene has CDR1 MNHNS and CDR2 SASEGT. The CDR3 DNA sequence: TGTGCCAGCAGTGAATCGGGGGTATATAATTCACCCCTCCACCTT. It codes for CASSESGVYNSPLHL.

The rearrangement links TRBV6-5 to TRBJ1-4; 10 nucleotides match TRBD1. Germline values: CDR1 MNHEY, CDR2 SVGAGI. V was clipped by 5 bases and J by 6 bases; unmatched bases: 6. This CDR3 contains 15 residues. CDR3 in DNA: TGTGCCAGCAGTGTGACAGGGGGCGCCCATGAAAAACTGTTTTTT. Translated, it gives CASSVTGGAHEKLFF.

Only one count was recorded for this clone. The chain links TRBV5-1 to TRBJ2-7, with 7 positions matching TRBD1. Per the germline V gene, CDR1 is SGHRS and CDR2 is YFSETQ. Trimming took 4 bases from V and 3 from J; bases not matched to a gene: 10. The CDR3 consists of 15 residues. The CDR3: CASSIDRARSYEQYF. The CDR3 nucleotides read TGCGCCAGCAGCATTGACAGGGCACGAAGCTACGAGCAGTACTTC.

The chain joins TRBV5-1 to TRBJ1-2, with 9 bases matching TRBD1. This CDR3 spans 16 amino acids. V shed 0 bases and J 4 bases; nucleotides not matched to a gene: 7. The germline V gene has CDR1 SGHRS and CDR2 YFSETQ. The DNA of the CDR3 is TGCGCCAGCAGCTTGGACACTACAGGGGGCGCCTATGGCTACACCTTC. Amino acid sequence: CASSLDTTGGAYGYTF.

The chain carries TRBV10-3 and TRBJ2-7, with D perhaps TRBD2 (6 bases). This CDR3 region has 11 residues. Germline-derived CDR1 and CDR2 are ENHRY and SYGVKD. Trimming took 10 bases from V and 5 from J, leaving 12 bases between them. This chain's CDR3 is CATSGGNEQYF. The DNA of the CDR3 is TGTGCCACCTCCGGCGGGAACGAGCAGTACTTC.

This clone was recorded a few times. This chain joins TRBV6-6 and TRBJ1-2; D perhaps matches TRBD1 (5 bases). Trimming stripped 7 bases from V and 4 bases from J, with 13 bases between. CDR1 and CDR2 from the germline V gene are MNHNY and SVGAGI (reference sequence). The CDR3 loop spans 13 amino acids. The DNA for the CDR3 is TGTGCCAGCAACCCGATCCAGGGCTATGGCTACACCTTC. Amino acids: CASNPIQGYGYTF.

This clone has more than one count but fewer than ten. The chain combines TRBV6-5 with TRBJ1-1; D ambiguous. CDR1 is MNHEY, CDR2 SVGAGI, per germline. The ends were cut back, 10 bases at V and 4 bases at J, with 13 bases in the middle. The CDR3 covers 12 residues. The chain's CDR3 is CAILSGGTEAFF. CDR3 in DNA: TGTGCCATCCTCAGCGGCGGCACTGAAGCTTTCTTT.

The chain joins TRBV11-2 to TRBJ2-5; 8 bases are shared with TRBD1. Germline CDR1 is SGHAT and CDR2 is FQNNGV. The CDR3 contains 16 residues. V lost 5 bases, J lost 5 bases, and 13 bases stayed unmatched. DNA of the CDR3: TGTGCCAGCAGCGCAGGAGACAGGGGTGTCGTGGAGACCCAGTACTTC. It yields the protein CASSAGDRGVVETQYF.

In this sample, this clone turned up once. V and J are TRBV7-8 and TRBJ1-1; tentative D call: TRBD1 (5 bases). Trimming took off 6 bases at V and 1 base at J, with 21 bases between the two ends. CDR3 length: 17 residues. Germline-derived CDR1 and CDR2 are SGHVS and FQNEAQ. The CDR3 DNA sequence: TGTGCCAGCAGGCAATTCCAGGGCCCCCAGCAGAACACTGAAGCTTTCTTT. Protein sequence: CASRQFQGPQQNTEAFF.

This clone was seen a few times. The V and J genes are TRBV7-2 and TRBJ1-4; D remains ambiguous. The CDR3 spans 16 residues. V was pared by 4 bases and J by 0 bases, with 12 bases between. CDR1 SGHTA and CDR2 FQGNSA come from the germline V gene. CDR3 nucleotide sequence: TGTGCCAGCAGCTCTCCCGACGGAGCAACTAATGAAAAACTGTTTTTT. Amino acids: CASSSPDGATNEKLFF.

The chain couples TRBV6-6 to TRBJ1-1; unclear D gene. The ends were cut back, 7 bases at V and 1 base at J, with 10 bases in the middle. The CDR3 has 13 residues. Germline values: CDR1 MNHNY, CDR2 SVGAGI (reference sequence). The CDR3 loop is CASNVASNTEAFF. The CDR3 DNA is TGTGCCAGCAATGTGGCTTCGAACACTGAAGCTTTCTTT.

There are a few counts of this clone. This chain uses TRBV5-1 with TRBJ2-1, with TRBD2 matching over 10 bases. Per germline, CDR1 SGHRS and CDR2 YFSETQ. The CDR3 is 15 residues long. V gave up 7 bases and J gave up 4 bases; unmatched junction bases: 8. The CDR3 DNA is TGCGCCAGCCGACCCGGACTAGCGGAGTACAATGAGCAGTTCTTC. Its protein product is CASRPGLAEYNEQFF.

This clone has only one observation. This CDR3 is CASLVRGQETQYF. CDR3 coding DNA: TGTGCCAGCCTGGTCCGGGGACAAGAGACCCAGTACTTC. The chain couples TRBV6-1 to TRBJ2-5; D possibly corresponds to TRBD2 (5 bases). Looked up from germline, CDR1 is MNHNS and CDR2 is SASEGT. The CDR3 is 13 residues long. Trimming cost V 8 bases and J 2 bases, with 12 bases left between them.

This chain joins TRBV7-3 and TRBJ1-1; D is undetermined. The V gene's germline CDR1 is SGHTA and CDR2 FQGTGA. Trimming took off 5 bases at V and 4 bases at J, with 11 bases between the two ends. This CDR3 has 13 amino acids. CDR3 in DNA: TGTGCCAGCAGCCACGCGGGAAGCACTGAAGCTTTCTTT. Amino acids: CASSHAGSTEAFF.

This chain connects TRBV2 to TRBJ1-5; D uncertain. V was shortened by 5 bases and J by 2 bases, with 13 bases between the two germline ends. The CDR3 runs 15 residues. Germline V CDR1 and CDR2: SNHLY, FYNNEI. CDR3 sequence (DNA): TGTGCCAGCAGTCCCGACGGGATGGGCAATCAGCCCCAGCATTTT. Translating it yields CASSPDGMGNQPQHF.

In this sample, this clone turned up once. CDR3 in amino acids: CASSINPGQGAGTEAFF. DNA of the CDR3: TGTGCCAGTAGTATTAATCCGGGACAGGGGGCTGGGACTGAAGCTTTCTTT. The chain employs TRBV19 and TRBJ1-1, with 12 bases fitting TRBD1. Trimming removed 3 bases from V and 5 bases from J; junction bases left unmatched: 10. The CDR3 is 17 amino acids. CDR1 is LNHDA, CDR2 SQIVND, per germline (reference sequence).

The chain employs TRBV9 and TRBJ2-3, with a possible D match to TRBD2 (6 bases). V dropped 4 bases and J dropped 0 bases, with 18 bases sitting between them. Germline V gene sequence: CDR1 SGDLS, CDR2 YYNGEE. This CDR3 is built from 17 residues. The CDR3 region has the DNA TGTGCCAGCAGCACGAGGGTTAGCGGTACTAGCACAGATACGCAGTATTTT. This encodes CASSTRVSGTSTDTQYF.

The CDR3: CASSRLAGSYEQYF. The CDR3 DNA follows: TGTGCCAGCAGCCGACTAGCCGGGTCCTACGAGCAGTACTTC. The V gene is TRBV27, the J gene TRBJ2-7; TRBD2 matches 7 bases. The V gene end was trimmed by 6 bases and the J gene end by 1 base; junction bases not matched to a gene: 6. This CDR3 contains 14 residues. Germline assignment: CDR1 MNHEY and CDR2 SMNVEV (reference sequence).

The gene calls are TRBV5-1 and TRBJ2-2, with a possible D match to TRBD2 (7 bases). V lost 5 bases, J lost 6 bases, and 14 bases lay in between. This CDR3 comprises 14 residues. The germline gives CDR1 SGHRS, CDR2 YFSETQ. The CDR3 reads CASRLGGPAGELFF. CDR3 DNA: TGCGCCAGCAGACTGGGGGGGCCGGCCGGGGAGCTGTTTTTT.

The chain joins TRBV11-2 to TRBJ1-1; the match to TRBD1 covers 7 bases. Germline assignment: CDR1 SGHAT and CDR2 FQNNGV. The CDR3 length is 13 residues. V trimming: 5 bases; J trimming: 5 bases; junction bases outside the gene matches: 5. The CDR3, as DNA: TGTGCCAGCAGCCGACAGGGTTTTACTGAAGCTTTCTTT. This sequence encodes CASSRQGFTEAFF.

The CDR3 region has the DNA TGCGCCAGCAGCCAGGTCGACAGACCGAACACTGAAGCTTTCTTT. It yields the protein CASSQVDRPNTEAFF. The chain is built from TRBV4-3 and TRBJ1-1; maybe TRBD1 (5 bases). CDR1 and CDR2 from the germline V gene are LGHNA and YSLEER. Trimming left V 3 bases short and J 1 base short, with 12 bases between. This CDR3 region has 15 residues.

This chain connects TRBV6-6 to TRBJ2-5; 8 positions agree with TRBD1. The ends lost 2 bases at V and 5 bases at J; junction bases unmatched: 4. Looked up from germline, CDR1 is MNHNY and CDR2 is SVGAGI (reference sequence). The CDR3 runs 14 residues. CDR3 loop: CASSYQTGDETQYF. The CDR3 DNA is TGTGCCAGCAGTTACCAGACAGGGGACGAGACCCAGTACTTC.

The rearrangement joins TRBV7-9 to TRBJ2-5; no reliable D call. CDR3 length: 14 residues. Trimming cost V 0 bases and J 8 bases, with 13 bases left between them. The germline V gene encodes CDR1 SEHNR and CDR2 FQNEAQ (reference sequence). CDR3 loop: CASSLAGELQTQYF. The CDR3, as DNA: TGTGCCAGCAGCTTAGCAGGAGAGCTCCAAACCCAGTACTTC. Filled out from reference TRBV7-9 and TRBJ2-5, the complete variable domain reads DTGVSQNPRHKITKRGQNVTFRCDPISEHNRLYWYRQTLGQGPEFLTYFQNEAQLEKSRLLSDRFSAERPKGSFSTLEIQRTEQGDSAMYLCASSLAGELQTQYFGPGTRLLVL.

The chain recombines TRBV5-1 with TRBJ2-7; TRBD2 might be the D (6 bases). V was pared by 0 bases and J by 4 bases, with 11 bases between. Germline CDR1 reads SGHRS; CDR2 reads YFSETQ. The CDR3 loop spans 14 amino acids. This chain's CDR3 is CASSLASGGYEQYF. The CDR3 nucleotides are TGCGCCAGCAGCTTGGCATCCGGGGGTTACGAGCAGTACTTC.

This clone was seen a single time. The V and J genes are TRBV19 and TRBJ1-2; a possible D gene is TRBD1 (6 bases). Germline CDR1 LNHDA, CDR2 SQIVND (reference sequence). This CDR3 contains 13 residues. V was cut by 5 bases and J by 3 bases, with 10 bases left in between. CDR3 sequence reads: CASSEGVYYGYTF. The CDR3, as DNA: TGTGCCAGTAGTGAGGGGGTGTACTATGGCTACACCTTC.

The rearrangement links TRBV7-2 to TRBJ1-2; D is unresolved. Between the trimmed V and J ends, which lost 8 bases and 8 bases, there was a span of 12 bases. The CDR3 length is 11 residues. Per germline, CDR1 SGHTA and CDR2 FQGNSA. The CDR3 here is CASLAGFGYTF. CDR3 bases: TGTGCCAGCCTAGCGGGTTTCGGCTACACCTTC.

The chain employs TRBV2 and TRBJ1-3; 7 bases are a match to TRBD1. Germline lookup yields CDR1 SNHLY and CDR2 FYNNEI. The CDR3 runs to 12 residues. Trimming at V came to 8 bases and at J to 4 bases, leaving 2 bases not matched to a gene. CDR3 bases: TGTGCCAGCGAGGGACAGGGAAACACCATATATTTT. It translates to CASEGQGNTIYF.